Sequencing of this T cell receptor (beta chain) was carried out in a study of regulatory T cells in long-lasting Graves disease. Per the germline V gene, CDR1 is SEHNR and CDR2 is FQNEAQ (reference sequence). J lost 1 base, V lost 5 bases, and 11 bases had no gene match. The CDR3 spans 17 residues. The study, taken as a whole, reports: Less diverse TCR repertoires were seen in persistent Graves' patients than in newly diagnosed ones.

This clonotype was seen repeatedly, ten times or more. The antigen remains unidentified. In building TCR beta libraries, iRepertoire HTBI primers were used together with Arm-PCR of CDR3 regions. TCRdb reprocessed the multiplex PCR reads via MiXCR and lists one record per CDR3 protein. The sample carries 560,000 or so distinct CDR3 sequences, 15% to 20% recorded once. Indicated time point: newly diagnosed GD, antithyroid drugs for less than 3 months. RNA from PBMCs was the source of the TCR library. This sample also belongs to another study, concerning T cells in Graves' hyperthyroidism and ophthalmopathy.

This TCR derives from a man younger than 30 with Graves disease. This sample comprised peripheral blood mononuclear cells (PBMCs), obtained at new diagnosis, from a patient treated with antithyroid drugs. The chain employs TRBV7-9 and TRBJ2-5; 9 nucleotides match TRBD1. The CDR3 loop reads CASSPRPTTGGQETQYF. The CDR3 DNA is TGTGCCAGCAGCCCCAGACCCACGACAGGGGGCCAAGAGACCCAGTACTTC.